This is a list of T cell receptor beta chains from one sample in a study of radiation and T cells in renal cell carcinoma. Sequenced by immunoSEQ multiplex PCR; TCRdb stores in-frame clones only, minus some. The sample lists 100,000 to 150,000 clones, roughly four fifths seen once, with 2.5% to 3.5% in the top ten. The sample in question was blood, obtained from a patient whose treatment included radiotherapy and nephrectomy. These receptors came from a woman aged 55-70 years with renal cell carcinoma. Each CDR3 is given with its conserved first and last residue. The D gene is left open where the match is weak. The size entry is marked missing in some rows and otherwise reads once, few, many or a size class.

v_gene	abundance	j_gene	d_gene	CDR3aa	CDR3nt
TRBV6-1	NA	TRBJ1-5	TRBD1	CASSEDPEQGQPQHF	TGTGCCAGCAGTGAAGATCCGGAACAGGGGCAGCCCCAGCATTTT
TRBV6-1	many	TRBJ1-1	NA	CASSELFGGAMNTEAFF	TGTGCCAGCAGTGAGCTGTTTGGGGGGGCAATGAACACTGAAGCTTTCTTT
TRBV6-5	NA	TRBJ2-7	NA	CASSYGALRGTYEQYF	TGTGCCAGCAGTTACGGGGCTCTTCGAGGCACCTACGAGCAGTACTTC
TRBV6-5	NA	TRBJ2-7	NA	CASTYGDTYEQYF	TGTGCCAGCACCTACGGGGATACCTACGAGCAGTACTTC
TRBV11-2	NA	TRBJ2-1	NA	CASSLGMTSRNEQFF	TGTGCCAGCAGCCTAGGTATGACCTCTAGAAATGAGCAGTTCTTC
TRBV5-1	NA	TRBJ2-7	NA	CASSLLGGGNYEQYF	TGCGCCAGCAGCTTGCTGGGGGGCGGGAACTACGAGCAGTACTTC
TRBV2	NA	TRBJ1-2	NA	CASRRGSNYGYTF	TGTGCCAGCAGACGTGGCTCTAACTATGGCTACACCTTC
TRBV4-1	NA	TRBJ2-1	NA	CASSQGTASSYNEQFF	TGCGCCAGCAGCCAAGGAACAGCGAGCTCCTACAATGAGCAGTTCTTC
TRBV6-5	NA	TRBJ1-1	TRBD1	CASSFRTGDAEAFF	TGTGCCAGCAGTTTTCGGACAGGGGACGCTGAAGCTTTCTTT
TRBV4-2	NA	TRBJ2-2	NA	CASSQVSGVDTGELFF	TGTGCCAGCAGCCAAGTCTCCGGGGTGGACACCGGGGAGCTGTTTTTT
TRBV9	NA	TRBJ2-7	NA	CASSVEGPYEQYF	TGTGCCAGCAGCGTAGAAGGTCCGTACGAGCAGTACTTC
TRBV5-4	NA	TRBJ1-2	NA	CASSFWGAHYGYTF	TGTGCCAGCAGCTTTTGGGGGGCGCACTATGGCTACACCTTC
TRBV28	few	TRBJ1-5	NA	CASGSYGRGQHF	TGTGCCAGCGGCTCTTATGGAAGGGGCCAGCATTTT
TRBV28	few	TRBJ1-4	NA	CASSLRSTNEKLFF	TGTGCCAGCAGTTTAAGATCAACTAATGAAAAACTGTTTTTT
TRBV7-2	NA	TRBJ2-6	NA	CASSLSFRAAHSGANVLTF	TGTGCCAGCAGCTTATCTTTCCGGGCTGCGCACTCTGGGGCCAACGTCCTGACTTTC
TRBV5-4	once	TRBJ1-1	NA	CASSLAYRMGQRNTEAFF	TGTGCCAGCAGCTTGGCGTATCGAATGGGACAACGGAACACTGAAGCTTTCTTT
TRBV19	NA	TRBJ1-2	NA	CASSIALSTVGYGYTF	TGTGCCAGTAGTATAGCCCTCTCGACGGTTGGCTATGGCTACACCTTC
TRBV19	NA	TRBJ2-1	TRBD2	CASSTLAGASYNEQFF	TGTGCCAGTAGTACCCTAGCGGGAGCCTCCTACAATGAGCAGTTCTTC
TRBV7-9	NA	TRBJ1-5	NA	CASSFGHRSNQPQHF	TGTGCCAGCAGTTTCGGACACCGTAGCAATCAGCCCCAGCATTTT
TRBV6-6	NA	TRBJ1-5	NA	CASRRGGPNQPQHF	TGTGCCAGCAGGCGGGGGGGTCCCAATCAGCCCCAGCATTTT
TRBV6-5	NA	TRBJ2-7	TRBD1	CASSLGTGGPYEQYF	TGTGCCAGCAGTCTAGGGACAGGGGGCCCCTACGAGCAGTACTTC
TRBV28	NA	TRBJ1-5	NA	CASSRDGFSNQPQHF	TGTGCCAGCAGTCGGGACGGTTTTAGCAATCAGCCCCAGCATTTT
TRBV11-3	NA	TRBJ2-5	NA	CASSYEETQYF	TGTGCCAGCAGCTATGAAGAGACCCAGTACTTC
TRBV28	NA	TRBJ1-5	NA	CASLGGRLNQPQHF	TGTGCCAGCCTGGGTGGCAGACTTAATCAGCCCCAGCATTTT
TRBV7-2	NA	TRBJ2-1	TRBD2	CASSRATSGGGEQFF	TGTGCCAGCAGCCGCGCGACTAGCGGAGGCGGTGAGCAGTTCTTC
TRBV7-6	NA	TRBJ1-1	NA	CASSLQGPNTEAFF	TGTGCCAGCAGCTTGCAGGGGCCGAACACTGAAGCTTTCTTT
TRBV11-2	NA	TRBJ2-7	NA	CAIGGTYEQYF	TGTGCGATTGGCGGCACCTACGAGCAGTACTTC
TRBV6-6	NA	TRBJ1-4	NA	CASRDSNEKLFF	TGTGCCAGCCGCGACAGCAATGAAAAACTGTTTTTT
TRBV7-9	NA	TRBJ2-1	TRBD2	CASSLASGRQNEQFF	TGTGCCAGCAGCTTAGCTAGCGGGAGGCAAAATGAGCAGTTCTTC
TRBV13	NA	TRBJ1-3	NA	CASSLGPLGFGNTIYF	TGTGCCAGCAGCTTAGGACCCCTCGGGTTTGGAAACACCATATATTTT
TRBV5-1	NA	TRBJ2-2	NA	CASSLEGGGFVTGELFF	TGCGCCAGCAGCTTGGAAGGAGGCGGCTTTGTCACCGGGGAGCTGTTTTTT
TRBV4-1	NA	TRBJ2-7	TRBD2	CASSQDRGRGGRYEQYF	TGCGCCAGCAGCCAAGATCGGGGACGGGGGGGCCGTTACGAGCAGTACTTC
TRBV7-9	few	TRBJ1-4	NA	CASSSRDGGTDEKLFF	TGTGCCAGCAGCTCTCGGGATGGGGGTACTGATGAAAAACTGTTTTTT
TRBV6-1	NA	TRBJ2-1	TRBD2	CASYGPGQGGNEQFF	TGTGCCAGCTATGGCCCCGGCCAGGGAGGGAATGAGCAGTTCTTC
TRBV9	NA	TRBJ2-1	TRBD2	CASSMTSGRDEQFF	TGTGCCAGCAGCATGACTAGCGGGAGGGATGAGCAGTTCTTC
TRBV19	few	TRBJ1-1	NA	CASSLPAGREAFF	TGTGCCAGTAGTCTACCGGCAGGGCGAGAAGCTTTCTTT
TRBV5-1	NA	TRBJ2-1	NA	CASSLDLVYEQFF	TGCGCCAGCAGCTTGGACCTGGTTTATGAGCAGTTCTTC
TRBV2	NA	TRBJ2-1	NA	CASSEGVSYNEQFF	TGTGCCAGCAGTGAAGGAGTGTCCTACAATGAGCAGTTCTTC
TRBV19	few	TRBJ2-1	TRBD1	CASSIAPTGLNEQFF	TGTGCCAGTAGTATAGCCCCGACAGGGTTAAATGAGCAGTTCTTC
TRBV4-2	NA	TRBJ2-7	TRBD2	CASSQSPPGLAGTLEQYF	TGTGCCAGCAGCCAAAGTCCGCCGGGACTAGCGGGAACGCTCGAGCAGTACTTC
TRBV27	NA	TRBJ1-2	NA	CASSLSVGTIYGYTF	TGTGCCAGCAGTTTATCTGTCGGAACAATATATGGCTACACCTTC
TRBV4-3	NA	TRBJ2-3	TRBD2	CASSREASGRTDTQYF	TGCGCCAGCAGCCGGGAGGCTAGCGGGAGAACAGATACGCAGTATTTT
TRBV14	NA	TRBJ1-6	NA	CASSQDVRSSYNSPLHF	TGTGCCAGCAGCCAAGACGTCAGAAGCTCCTATAATTCACCCCTCCACTTT
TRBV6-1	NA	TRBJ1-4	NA	CASRVRTRSEKLFF	TGTGCCAGCAGGGTTCGGACGAGAAGTGAAAAACTGTTTTTT
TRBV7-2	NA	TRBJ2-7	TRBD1	CASAVDRVYEQYF	TGTGCCAGCGCGGTAGACAGGGTTTACGAGCAGTACTTC
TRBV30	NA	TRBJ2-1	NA	CAWSVRLNEQFF	TGTGCCTGGAGTGTGAGACTCAATGAGCAGTTCTTC
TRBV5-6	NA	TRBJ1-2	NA	CASRFTGDYGYTF	TGTGCCAGCAGGTTTACTGGGGACTATGGCTACACCTTC
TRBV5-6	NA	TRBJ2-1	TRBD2	CASSYGLEEQFF	TGTGCCAGCAGCTATGGACTAGAAGAGCAGTTCTTC
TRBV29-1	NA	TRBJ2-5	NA	CSVDRTQETQYF	TGCAGCGTTGACAGGACCCAAGAGACCCAGTACTTC
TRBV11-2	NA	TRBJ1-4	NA	CASSTQGVEGEKLFF	TGTGCCAGCAGTACCCAAGGGGTGGAAGGCGAAAAACTGTTTTTT
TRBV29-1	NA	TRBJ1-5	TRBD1	CSATSGTGGGQPQHF	TGCAGCGCCACCTCCGGGACAGGGGGCGGCCAGCCCCAGCATTTT